Sample share makes the clone carrying this TCR beta chain medium-sized (0.01 to 0.1%). Its antigen is currently unknown. An Oncomine TCR Beta short-read assay was used to sequence the DNA from cultured CD4+ T cells. TCRdb recomputed calls from the PCR reads with MiXCR, one row per CDR3 protein. The data contain roughly 3,400 distinct CDR3 sequences, 24% of them singletons. Stated treatment: roughly nine-day PBMC culture with coronavirus spike peptide pools or control peptides (ViraFEST assay). Gathering of the CD4+ T cells, from the unexposed donor, took place before the COVID-19 pandemic (2011-2018). Whenever cell numbers allowed, CD4+ T cells from unexposed donors were probed with SARS-CoV-2 S/N and four cold-coronavirus spikes. The data are from a study of vaccination and CD4 T cells after COVID-19. This CDR3 comprises 14 residues. In germline, CDR1 is MNHEY, CDR2 SMNVEV (reference sequence). Trimming took 7 bases from V and 0 from J, leaving 7 bases between them.

The sequenced sample consisted of CD4+ T cells from blood, cultured in vitro. This TCR derives from a human donor in good health. This rearrangement joins TRBV27 to TRBJ1-6; D gene ambiguous. The CDR3 spells CASTPGSYNSPLHF. The CDR3 DNA reads as TGTGCCAGCACCCCGGGCTCCTATAATTCACCCCTCCACTTT.